These 32 T cell receptor beta chains were all obtained from the same sample, sequenced in a study of blood T cell repertoires in COVID-19. Sequencing used immunoSEQ multiplex PCR; TCRdb keeps in-frame clones, though not all of them. The sample records 95,000 to 100,000 clones, roughly 90% being singletons. Sequencing used peripheral blood. Receptor source: a human donor with COVID-19, enrolled during active disease. The donor label of this sample is uncertain.

This clone was recorded a few times. The chain couples TRBV27 to TRBJ1-6; no firm D call. Germline CDR1 MNHEY, CDR2 SMNVEV (reference sequence). This CDR3 has 16 amino acids. Trimming shortened V by 6 bases and J by 0 bases, and 12 bases separated the two germline ends. Written as DNA, the CDR3 is TGTGCCAGCAGCAGCGCGATAGGCTCCTATAATTCACCCCTCCACTTT. It translates to CASSSAIGSYNSPLHF.

The chain recombines TRBV6-5 with TRBJ2-3; 12 bases align to TRBD2. V gave up 6 bases and J gave up 8 bases; unmatched junction bases: 9. Looked up from germline, CDR1 is MNHEY and CDR2 is SVGAGI. The CDR3 has 15 residues. CDR3 sequence reads: CASRTSGGPRATQYF. Written as DNA, the CDR3 is TGTGCCAGCAGGACTAGCGGGGGCCCTCGGGCTACGCAGTATTTT.

This chain uses TRBV10-1 with TRBJ2-7; a possible D gene is TRBD2 (7 bases). From germline, CDR1 is WNHNN and CDR2 SYGVQD (reference sequence). The germline V and J ends were trimmed by 4 bases and 3 bases, with 16 bases remaining between them. This CDR3 has 15 amino acids. In DNA form, the CDR3 reads TGCGCCAGCAGTGCTCCGGAGGGGGGGAGCTACGAGCAGTACTTC. Protein: CASSAPEGGSYEQYF.

The V call is TRBV5-4, the J call TRBJ2-5, with TRBD2 as a possible D gene (6 bases). The germline V gene has CDR1 SGHNT and CDR2 YYREEE (reference sequence). The length of the CDR3 is 13 residues. V shed 1 base and J shed 4 bases, with 8 bases lying between them. This chain's CDR3 is CASSLWGGETQYF. CDR3 DNA: TGTGCCAGCAGCTTGTGGGGAGGAGAGACCCAGTACTTC.

The chain links TRBV5-1 to TRBJ2-1; 13 bases are a match to TRBD2. This CDR3 is built from 16 residues. CDR1 and CDR2 (germline): SGHRS, YFSETQ. V shed 3 bases, J shed 7 bases, and the junction held 7 bases outside the gene matches. DNA for the CDR3: TGCGCCAGCAGCTCGGGACTAGCGGGACCGATGAATGAGCAGTTCTTC. This translates into CASSSGLAGPMNEQFF.

The V call is TRBV27, the J call TRBJ2-3; D might be TRBD2 (6 bases). The length of the CDR3 is 18 residues. Trimming shortened V by 6 bases and J by 0 bases, and 22 bases separated the two germline ends. Germline CDR1 MNHEY, CDR2 SMNVEV (reference sequence). The chain's CDR3 is CASSPLGGATPSTDTQYF. In nucleotides, the CDR3 is TGTGCCAGCAGCCCGCTGGGCGGGGCCACCCCTAGCACAGATACGCAGTATTTT.

Concerning this clone: The same CDR3 arises from other DNA sequences in this sample as well. The chain carries TRBV12-3 or TRBV12-4 and TRBJ1-2; D not certain. CDR3 length equals 12 residues. V was clipped by 0 bases and J by 7 bases, with 6 bases between them. Here the CDR3 reads CASSLAGGGYTF. In DNA form, the CDR3 reads TGTGCCAGCAGTTTAGCTGGCGGTGGCTACACCTTC.

This clone was detected a few times. J is TRBJ1-3 and V is TRBV5-1; weak D call: TRBD1 (5 bases). The V end lost 2 bases, the J end lost 0 bases, and 6 bases lay between the germline ends. The CDR3 extends over 14 amino acids. CDR1 is SGHRS and CDR2 is YFSETQ in the germline V gene. Written as DNA, the CDR3 is TGCGCCAGCAGCTTAGGGGCCTCTGGAAACACCATATATTTT. Protein sequence: CASSLGASGNTIYF.

The chain uses TRBV30 and TRBJ1-4, with D unresolved. CDR3 length: 15 amino acids. V was clipped by 1 base and J by 5 bases, with 14 bases between them. Germline-derived CDR1 and CDR2 are GTSNPN and SVGIG (reference sequence). For the CDR3, the DNA is TGTGCCTGGAGTGGAAGGTACCCGGAGAATGAAAAACTGTTTTTT. Encoded protein: CAWSGRYPENEKLFF.

This sequence joins TRBV30 and TRBJ2-1; TRBD1 is a possible D gene (8 bases). Germline-derived CDR1 and CDR2 are GTSNPN and SVGIG (reference sequence). V shed 0 bases and J shed 10 bases, with 22 bases lying between them. This CDR3 has 16 amino acids. Here the CDR3 reads CAWSVLSQGGPWEQFF. In DNA form, the CDR3 reads TGTGCCTGGAGTGTACTATCACAGGGGGGGCCCTGGGAGCAGTTCTTC.

This clone was seen more than once but under ten times. The CDR3 DNA follows: TGCGCCAGCAGCATCGGAAGACAGACCCGGAACACTGAAGCTTTCTTT. As protein: CASSIGRQTRNTEAFF. This chain links TRBV4-1 with TRBJ1-1; D is possibly TRBD1 (5 bases). This CDR3 is built from 16 residues. From germline, CDR1 is MGHRA and CDR2 YSYEKL. V lost 5 bases and J lost 1, with 17 bases in between.

The chain has TRBV7-6 and TRBJ2-1; 9 bases match TRBD2. Germline V gene lookup returns CDR1 SGHVS and CDR2 FNYEAQ. The ends lost 0 bases at V and 5 bases at J; junction bases unmatched: 11. The CDR3 covers 18 residues. CDR3 sequence: CASSLALGGGAYDNEQFF. The CDR3 DNA is TGTGCCAGCAGCTTAGCGCTGGGCGGGGGGGCCTACGACAATGAGCAGTTCTTC.

V and J are TRBV19 and TRBJ1-5; D gene uncertain. This CDR3 spans 15 amino acids. V was cut by 7 bases and J by 2 bases, with 15 bases left in between. Per the germline V gene, CDR1 is LNHDA and CDR2 is SQIVND (reference sequence). CDR3 residues: CASTSDGSRNQPQHF. The CDR3 DNA sequence: TGTGCCAGTACCTCTGACGGTAGCCGCAATCAGCCCCAGCATTTT.

This clone was picked up many times. This rearrangement joins TRBV12-5 to TRBJ1-4; 7 nucleotides line up with TRBD1. V lost 6 bases and J lost 14; bases outside the gene matches: 9. Germline lookup yields CDR1 LGHNT and CDR2 FRNRAP. CDR3 size: 12 residues. The CDR3 coding sequence is TGTGCTAGTGGCCACCCAGGGGGACGGCTGTTTTTT. Protein: CASGHPGGRLFF. The full variable domain, with the rest looked up from reference TRBV12-5 and TRBJ1-4, is DARVTQTPRHKVTEMGQEVTMRCQPILGHNTVFWYRQTMMQGLELLAYFRNRAPLDDSGMPKDRFSAEMPDATLATLKIQPSEPRDSAVYFCASGHPGGRLFFGSGTQLSVL.

The chain uses TRBV11-3 and TRBJ2-5; possible D gene TRBD2, 5 bases. The germline V gene has CDR1 SGHNT and CDR2 YENEEA. The CDR3 sequence is 13 residues long. V was pared by 5 bases and J by 7 bases, with 14 bases between. The DNA of the CDR3 is TGTGCCAGCAGCGTGGAGCTCGGAGGGACCCAGTACTTC. Encoded protein: CASSVELGGTQYF.

The chain links TRBV6-5 to TRBJ1-5; D is ambiguous. V gave up 7 bases and J gave up 7 bases, with 11 bases separating them. Germline V gene data show CDR1 as MNHEY and CDR2 as SVGAGI. The length of the CDR3 is 12 residues. Written as DNA, the CDR3 is TGTGCCAGCACCACCTCACAACAGCCCCAGCATTTT. Residues: CASTTSQQPQHF.

This clone has just one count. The V and J genes are TRBV28 and TRBJ2-3, with D perhaps matching TRBD2 (5 bases). Trimming removed 7 bases at V and 4 bases at J, with 24 bases between. The CDR3 covers 17 residues. The germline V gene encodes CDR1 MDHEN and CDR2 SYDVKM. Here the CDR3 DNA reads TGTGCCAGCACTCATGGGAGTGAGGGAGTTCTGTCAGATACGCAGTATTTT. It encodes CASTHGSEGVLSDTQYF. Drawing the rest from reference TRBV28 and TRBJ2-3, the complete variable domain is DVKVTQSSRYLVKRTGEKVFLECVQDMDHENMFWYRQDPGLGLRLIYFSYDVKMKEKGDIPEGYSVSREKKERFSLILESASTNQTSMYLCASTHGSEGVLSDTQYFGPGTRLTVL.

V gene TRBV28 combines with J gene TRBJ1-6; D remains ambiguous. The length of the CDR3 is 11 residues. Germline lookup yields CDR1 MDHEN and CDR2 SYDVKM. Trimming took 9 bases from V and 12 from J, leaving 12 bases between them. The CDR3 here is CASKLRGPLHF. The CDR3 DNA follows: TGTGCCAGTAAACTGCGGGGACCCCTCCACTTT.

The gene calls are TRBV7-9 and TRBJ1-5, with 8 bases that match TRBD1. The CDR3 contains 15 residues. Germline trimming cut 3 bases from V and 2 bases from J; bases unmatched to any gene: 3. From germline, CDR1 is SEHNR and CDR2 FQNEAQ (reference sequence). The chain's CDR3 is CASSFGQGGNQPQHF. The CDR3 DNA is TGTGCCAGCAGCTTTGGACAGGGTGGCAATCAGCCCCAGCATTTT.

The chain recombines TRBV9 with TRBJ1-3; no reliable D call. V was shortened by 3 bases and J by 0 bases, with 4 bases between the two germline ends. The CDR3 is made up of 13 amino acids. The germline gives CDR1 SGDLS, CDR2 YYNGEE. The CDR3 region is CASSDISGNTIYF. The CDR3 DNA reads TGTGCCAGCAGCGACATCTCTGGAAACACCATATATTTT. The whole variable domain, filled in from reference TRBV9 and TRBJ1-3, reads DSGVTQTPKHLITATGQRVTLRCSPRSGDLSVYWYQQSLDQGLQFLIQYYNGEERAKGNILERFSAQQFPDLHSELNLSSLELGDSALYFCASSDISGNTIYFGEGSWLTVV.

Regarding this clone: This specimen includes other DNA sequences encoding the same CDR3. The rearrangement uses TRBV2 and TRBJ1-5, with a weak D call TRBD1 (6 bases). With 4 bases removed from V and 2 bases from J, the gap between germline ends came to 6 bases. CDR1 and CDR2 from the germline V gene are SNHLY and FYNNEI. The CDR3 runs 13 residues. This CDR3 is CASSGQGNQPQHF. In DNA form, the CDR3 reads TGTGCCAGCAGTGGACAGGGCAATCAGCCCCAGCATTTT.

The chain is built from TRBV5-1 and TRBJ2-2, with TRBD1 as a possible D gene (5 bases). Germline V CDR1 and CDR2: SGHRS, YFSETQ. This CDR3 comprises 15 residues. V lost 1 base and J lost 7, with 14 bases in between. The CDR3 spells CASSLLQGPNGELFF. The DNA of the CDR3 is TGCGCCAGCAGCTTGTTGCAGGGCCCAAACGGGGAGCTGTTTTTT.

This clone was detected only a few times. J is TRBJ1-1 and V is TRBV30, with 9 bases identical to TRBD1. After removal of 4 bases from V and 7 bases from J, the junction contained 7 bases not matched to a gene. CDR1 is GTSNPN, CDR2 SVGIG, per germline (reference sequence). The CDR3 is 13 amino acids. The CDR3 DNA follows: TGTGCCTGGACCGAACAGGGGGCGGGTGAAGCTTTCTTT. Protein product: CAWTEQGAGEAFF.

This clone came up a few times. The chain is built from TRBV27 and TRBJ1-1; D not resolved. CDR1 and CDR2 (germline): MNHEY, SMNVEV (reference sequence). Trimming left V 5 bases short and J 1 base short, with 8 bases between. This CDR3 is 13 amino acids long. CDR3 sequence (DNA): TGTGCCAGCAGTCCCGGTTCGAACACTGAAGCTTTCTTT. Translated, it gives CASSPGSNTEAFF.

J is TRBJ1-2 and V is TRBV19; no firm D call. Germline CDR1 LNHDA, CDR2 SQIVND (reference sequence). V was trimmed by 3 bases and J by 1 base, leaving 6 bases between them. This CDR3 region has 13 residues. In nucleotides, the CDR3 is TGTGCCAGTAGTATCCAGGTTAACTATGGCTACACCTTC. Encoded protein: CASSIQVNYGYTF.

This clone came up a few times. This sequence joins TRBV29-1 and TRBJ1-1, with D perhaps TRBD1 (6 bases). With 5 bases removed from V and 7 bases from J, the gap between germline ends came to 14 bases. There are 12 residues in the CDR3. Germline V gives CDR1 SQVTM, CDR2 ANQGSEA. Here the CDR3 reads CSVFMTGLEAFF. The CDR3 DNA follows: TGCAGCGTTTTTATGACAGGCCTTGAAGCTTTCTTT.

The V call is TRBV5-6, the J call TRBJ2-7; 12 nucleotides line up with TRBD2. The CDR3 runs to 16 residues. The ends lost 4 bases at V and 7 bases at J; junction bases unmatched: 12. The V gene's germline CDR1 is SGHDT and CDR2 YYEEEE. The CDR3 loop reads CASSRRPASGRGEQYF. CDR3 nucleotide sequence: TGTGCCAGCAGCCGGAGGCCCGCTAGCGGGAGGGGTGAGCAGTACTTC. Filled out from reference TRBV5-6 and TRBJ2-7, the complete variable domain reads DAGVTQSPTHLIKTRGQQVTLRCSPKSGHDTVSWYQQALGQGPQFIFQYYEEEERQRGNFPDRFSGHQFPNYSSELNVNALLLGDSALYLCASSRRPASGRGEQYFGPGTRLTVT.

The chain's CDR3 is CASSDSLNNQPQHF. CDR3 coding DNA: TGTGCCAGCAGTGACAGTTTAAACAATCAGCCCCAGCATTTT. This chain joins TRBV2 and TRBJ1-5, with D unclear. The length of the CDR3 is 14 residues. Germline V CDR1 and CDR2: SNHLY, FYNNEI. V was trimmed by 3 bases and J by 3 bases, leaving 9 bases between them.

This sequence joins TRBV6-1 and TRBJ2-5; 11 bases agree with TRBD2. J was trimmed by 2 bases and V by 2 bases; bases with no gene match: 7. Germline CDR1 and CDR2: MNHNS and SASEGT. The CDR3 has 17 amino acids. The chain's CDR3 is CASSETLAGGLQETQYF. In DNA form, the CDR3 reads TGTGCCAGCAGTGAAACCCTAGCGGGGGGCCTGCAAGAGACCCAGTACTTC.

The gene calls are TRBV5-1 and TRBJ2-5; D is ambiguous. This CDR3 spans 13 amino acids. CDR1 and CDR2 from the germline V gene are SGHRS and YFSETQ. V was cut by 1 base and J by 2 bases, with 6 bases left in between. CDR3 nucleotides: TGCGCCAGCAGCTTGACAGATCAAGAGACCCAGTACTTC. Translating it yields CASSLTDQETQYF.

The chain couples TRBV6-6 to TRBJ1-5, with D possibly TRBD1 on 6 matching bases. CDR1 and CDR2 (germline): MNHNY, SVGAGI (reference sequence). Trimming shortened V by 7 bases and J by 7 bases, and 14 bases separated the two germline ends. The CDR3 consists of 13 residues. The CDR3 sequence: CASIGGQGQPQHF. Here the CDR3 DNA reads TGTGCCAGCATCGGGGGGCAGGGCCAGCCCCAGCATTTT.

This chain joins TRBV4-1 and TRBJ2-7; 7 bases line up with TRBD2. Germline CDR1 reads MGHRA; CDR2 reads YSYEKL. J lost 0 bases, V lost 0 bases, and 8 bases had no gene match. This CDR3 contains 17 residues. CDR3 sequence reads: CASSQDPREGLSYEQYF. CDR3 nucleotides: TGCGCCAGCAGCCAAGATCCCAGGGAGGGTCTCTCCTACGAGCAGTACTTC.